This entry lists 27 T cell receptor beta chains sequenced from one sample in a study of T-cell memory formation after mild COVID-19. TCRdb reprocessed the 5' RACE reads via MiXCR and lists one record per CDR3 protein. The repertoire consists of roughly 200,000 distinct CDR3 sequences, with 16% occurring once and the leading ten covering 2% to 2.5%. Sequences were obtained from PBMCs or a T cell subset sorted from them (not recorded which). The receptors derive from an adult woman who had mild COVID-19 (a few samples of this study predate the infection). Cell type and time point are not known.

This clonotype was observed many times. J is TRBJ2-5 and V is TRBV7-3, with D hard to call. CDR1 SGHTA and CDR2 FQGTGA come from the germline V gene. Trimming removed 5 bases from V and 5 bases from J, with 18 bases in between. The CDR3 loop spans 15 amino acids. CDR3 in amino acids: CASSLQSDRWETQYF. CDR3 sequence (DNA): TGTGCCAGCAGCCTCCAATCGGACCGGTGGGAGACCCAGTACTTC.

The chain carries TRBV4-2 and TRBJ2-7; D is uncertain. This CDR3 spans 14 amino acids. Trimming shortened V by 4 bases and J by 5 bases, and 15 bases separated the two germline ends. CDR1 and CDR2 from the germline V gene are LGHNA and YNFKEQ. The CDR3 DNA sequence: TGTGCCAGCAGCCGAGAGTTACCGATTAACGAGCAGTACTTC. It is translated as CASSRELPINEQYF.

This clonotype was seen a handful of times. The V gene is TRBV18, the J gene TRBJ2-1; D ambiguous. Per the germline V gene, CDR1 is KGHSH and CDR2 is LQKENI. The CDR3 is 14 residues long. V dropped 4 bases and J dropped 4 bases, with 11 bases sitting between them. The CDR3 DNA sequence: TGTGCCAGCTCACTTTGGACCGAATACAATGAGCAGTTCTTC. As protein: CASSLWTEYNEQFF.

The CDR3 loop is CASGRDRANTEAFF. In DNA, the CDR3 is TGTGCCAGCGGTAGGGACAGGGCGAACACTGAAGCTTTCTTT. The chain links TRBV7-6 to TRBJ1-1; 9 positions match TRBD1. CDR3 length equals 14 residues. The V and J ends lost 8 bases and 1 base, in that order; junction bases with no gene match: 5. Per the germline V gene, CDR1 is SGHVS and CDR2 is FNYEAQ.

This chain connects TRBV24-1 to TRBJ1-2; D gene uncertain. Germline V gives CDR1 KGHDR, CDR2 SFDVKD. With 3 bases removed from V and 5 bases from J, the gap between germline ends came to 6 bases. The CDR3 is 12 residues long. The CDR3: CATSDRIYGYTF. The CDR3 DNA reads as TGTGCCACCAGTGATCGGATTTATGGCTACACCTTC.

This clonotype came up a few times. The genes are TRBV20-1 and TRBJ2-7, with D possibly being TRBD2 (5 bases). Per the germline V gene, CDR1 is DFQATT and CDR2 is SNEGSKA (reference sequence). Trimming removed 7 bases at V and 3 bases at J, with 7 bases between. This CDR3 region has 10 residues. CDR3 in amino acids: CSVEGYEQYF. CDR3 in DNA: TGCAGTGTAGAGGGCTACGAGCAGTACTTC.

This chain connects TRBV6-2 or TRBV6-3 to TRBJ2-1; D is unresolved. V gave up 4 bases and J gave up 5 bases, with 12 bases separating them. In germline, CDR1 is MNHEY, CDR2 SVGEGT. The CDR3 runs to 14 residues. CDR3 nucleotide sequence: TGTGCCAGCAGTTCCTCTTCCTGGAACAATGAGCAGTTCTTC. Encoded protein: CASSSSSWNNEQFF.

This chain links TRBV20-1 with TRBJ2-7; 13 bases fit TRBD2. Losses at the gene ends were 5 bases for V and 3 bases for J; bases not matched to a gene: 16. CDR1 is DFQATT, CDR2 SNEGSKA, per germline (reference sequence). The length of the CDR3 is 18 residues. In DNA, the CDR3 is TGCAGTGCTGGATCAAACAGGGGACTAGCGGGACGGGACTACGAGCAGTACTTC. Residues: CSAGSNRGLAGRDYEQYF.

The chain couples TRBV5-1 to TRBJ2-1; TRBD2 matches 14 bases. This CDR3 has 19 residues. The trim removed 4 bases at V and 4 bases at J, leaving 13 bases unmatched. CDR1 SGHRS and CDR2 YFSETQ come from the germline V gene. The CDR3 nucleotides are TGCGCCAGCAGCAGGGGACTAGCGGGAGAAACAGTGGGTTACAATGAGCAGTTCTTC. Protein sequence: CASSRGLAGETVGYNEQFF. The full variable domain, rest sourced from reference TRBV5-1 and TRBJ2-1, is KAGVTQTPRYLIKTRGQQVTLSCSPISGHRSVSWYQQTPGQGLQFLFEYFSETQRNKGNFPGRFSGRQFSNSRSEMNVSTLELGDSALYLCASSRGLAGETVGYNEQFFGPGTRLTVL.

The chain links TRBV2 to TRBJ1-2; 7 bases are a match to TRBD1. Germline V CDR1 and CDR2: SNHLY, FYNNEI. V shed 10 bases, J shed 8 bases, and the junction held 7 bases outside the gene matches. This CDR3 comprises 11 residues. The CDR3 here is CATTGEGGYTF. CDR3 in DNA: TGTGCCACCACAGGGGAGGGAGGCTACACCTTC.

This clonotype came up a few times. The gene calls are TRBV3-1 and TRBJ1-1; 10 positions match TRBD1. The germline CDR1 and CDR2 sequences are LGHDT and YNNKEL (reference sequence). The CDR3 spans 17 residues. The trim removed 1 base at V and 5 bases at J, leaving 10 bases unmatched. CDR3 in amino acids: CASSQVAGQGYLTEAFF. The CDR3, as DNA: TGTGCCAGCAGCCAAGTTGCGGGACAGGGGTATTTAACTGAAGCTTTCTTT.

In the case of this clonotype: The junction departs from germline at one end; a sequencing error may be responsible. V and J are TRBV5-1 and TRBJ2-6; D is perhaps TRBD1 (6 bases). The CDR3 extends over 18 amino acids. Germline V lookup: CDR1 SGHRS, CDR2 YFSETQ. The DNA of the CDR3 is TGCGCCAGCAGCTCTTCAGGGGATCCAACCTCTGGGGCCAACGTCATGACTTTC. It codes for CASSSSGDPTSGANVMTF.

This clonotype was picked up a small number of times. The chain is built from TRBV5-1 and TRBJ2-5, with 9 bases matching TRBD2. This CDR3 comprises 16 residues. The V gene's germline CDR1 is SGHRS and CDR2 YFSETQ. The V and J ends lost 4 bases and 3 bases, in that order; junction bases with no gene match: 10. CDR3 nucleotide sequence: TGCGCCAGCAGCCCCGGAAGTAGCGGGAGTAAAGAGACCCAGTACTTC. Translation gives CASSPGSSGSKETQYF.

The chain carries TRBV9 and TRBJ2-7; TRBD2 agrees at 9 bases. CDR3 length: 16 amino acids. Trimming removed 0 bases from V and 7 bases from J; junction bases left unmatched: 11. Germline assignment: CDR1 SGDLS and CDR2 YYNGEE. CDR3 coding DNA: TGTGCCAGCAGCGTAGGACCGCGGGGGGGCCCGGGGGAGCAGTACTTC. This sequence encodes CASSVGPRGGPGEQYF.

This clonotype was counted only a few times. V is TRBV12-3 or TRBV12-4 and J is TRBJ2-7; TRBD2 matches at 7 bases. Trimming took 5 bases from V and 6 from J; bases not matched to a gene: 13. CDR3 length: 15 amino acids. CDR3 nucleotide sequence: TGTGCCAGCAGTCTCCAGTTTCGGGAGGCCTCCGAGCAGTACTTC. Encoded protein: CASSLQFREASEQYF.

The rearrangement uses TRBV12-3 or TRBV12-4 and TRBJ2-2; the D is unclear. Trimming removed 3 bases at V and 5 bases at J, with 7 bases between. The CDR3 sequence is 13 residues long. CDR3 loop: CASSFGRTGELFF. The CDR3 DNA is TGTGCCAGCAGTTTCGGCCGTACCGGGGAGCTGTTTTTT.

This clonotype appeared a few times. The V call is TRBV14, the J call TRBJ1-3, with a tentative D call TRBD1 (5 bases). V lost 0 bases, J lost 0 bases, and 9 bases lay in between. Germline loops: CDR1 SGHDN, CDR2 FVKESK. The CDR3 has 16 residues. Here the CDR3 reads CASSQDTGLSGNTIYF. The CDR3 coding sequence is TGTGCCAGCAGCCAAGATACAGGCCTCTCTGGAAACACCATATATTTT.

This chain uses TRBV25-1 with TRBJ2-6; no clear D. Germline-derived CDR1 and CDR2 are MGHDK and SYGVNS. V dropped 1 base and J dropped 1 base, with 5 bases sitting between them. The CDR3 consists of 15 residues. The CDR3 bases are TGTGCCAGCAGTGAATTTGGGTCTGGGGCCAACGTCCTGACTTTC. Translation gives CASSEFGSGANVLTF.

This chain connects TRBV30 to TRBJ2-1, with 16 bases fitting TRBD2. Looked up from germline, CDR1 is GTSNPN and CDR2 is SVGIG (reference sequence). V was clipped by 0 bases and J by 9 bases; unmatched bases: 5. The CDR3 is made up of 16 amino acids. CDR3 coding DNA: TGTGCCTGGAGTGTACGGGGACTAGCGGGAGGGTCTGAGCAGTTCTTC. It translates to CAWSVRGLAGGSEQFF. Using reference TRBV30 and TRBJ2-1 for the parts outside the CDR3, the full variable domain is SQTIHQWPATLVQPVGSPLSLECTVEGTSNPNLYWYRQAAGRGLQLLFYSVGIGQISSEVPQNLSASRPQDRQFILSSKKLLLSDSGFYLCAWSVRGLAGGSEQFFGPGTRLTVL.

The chain recombines TRBV7-2 with TRBJ2-3; D is uncertain. The CDR3 extends over 12 amino acids. The ends were cut back, 2 bases at V and 6 bases at J, with 6 bases in the middle. Germline CDR1 and CDR2: SGHTA and FQGNSA. CDR3 nucleotide sequence: TGTGCCAGCAGCTTACGGCTGGATACGCAGTATTTT. Translation: CASSLRLDTQYF.

This clonotype was seen more than once but under ten times. This sequence joins TRBV20-1 and TRBJ1-5; 7 nucleotides agree with TRBD1. CDR3 length: 15 residues. Germline V CDR1 and CDR2: DFQATT, SNEGSKA (reference sequence). Trimming took 6 bases from V and 2 from J; bases not matched to a gene: 10. The CDR3 spells CSALLGGTGNQPQHF. The DNA for the CDR3 is TGCAGTGCCCTCCTCGGCGGGACAGGCAATCAGCCCCAGCATTTT.

The chain links TRBV5-1 to TRBJ1-5; tentative D call: TRBD1 (5 bases). The V end was cut by 0 bases, the J end by 2 bases, with 12 bases between. Germline CDR1 is SGHRS and CDR2 is YFSETQ. This CDR3 contains 16 residues. CDR3 sequence reads: CASSLGGAGGNQPQHF. CDR3 in DNA: TGCGCCAGCAGCTTGGGTGGGGCTGGGGGCAATCAGCCCCAGCATTTT. Drawing the rest from reference TRBV5-1 and TRBJ1-5, the complete variable domain is KAGVTQTPRYLIKTRGQQVTLSCSPISGHRSVSWYQQTPGQGLQFLFEYFSETQRNKGNFPGRFSGRQFSNSRSEMNVSTLELGDSALYLCASSLGGAGGNQPQHFGDGTRLSIL.

A few counts support this clonotype. The rearrangement joins TRBV20-1 to TRBJ1-5; D is uncertain. Germline V gives CDR1 DFQATT, CDR2 SNEGSKA (reference sequence). The CDR3 is 13 amino acids. Trimming shortened V by 1 base and J by 6 bases, and 10 bases separated the two germline ends. CDR3 region: CSARVGPSQPQHF. The CDR3 nucleotides read TGCAGTGCTAGAGTAGGACCTAGTCAGCCCCAGCATTTT.

The chain is built from TRBV5-1 and TRBJ2-3, with D hard to call. Germline V lookup: CDR1 SGHRS, CDR2 YFSETQ. Trimming cost V 0 bases and J 2 bases, with 16 bases left between them. The CDR3 is 17 amino acids. CDR3 loop: CASSLGSAPLYTDTQYF. The CDR3 region has the DNA TGCGCCAGCAGCTTGGGCTCAGCACCCCTATACACAGATACGCAGTATTTT.

This clonotype has just a few counts. V usage is TRBV4-2 and J usage is TRBJ2-1; TRBD2 agrees at 14 bases. Germline CDR1 reads LGHNA; CDR2 reads YNFKEQ. This CDR3 contains 17 residues. J gave up 5 bases and V 0 bases, and 3 bases lay outside the gene matches. The CDR3 nucleotides are TGTGCCAGCAGCCAAGATATGGGACTAGCGGGGGACAATGAGCAGTTCTTC. Its translation is CASSQDMGLAGDNEQFF.

Concerning this clonotype: A read error may produce the germline difference seen at one junction end. This chain joins TRBV30 and TRBJ2-7; 9 positions agree with TRBD1. The CDR3 consists of 16 residues. Germline V lookup: CDR1 GTSNPN, CDR2 SVGIG (reference sequence). This CDR3 reads CACSVFGTGNPYEQYF. DNA for the CDR3: TGTGCCTGTAGTGTATTTGGGACAGGGAACCCCTACGAGCAGTACTTC.

This clonotype was recorded at least ten times. The chain employs TRBV12-3 or TRBV12-4 and TRBJ2-6; the D is unclear. Trimming took off 3 bases at V and 0 bases at J, with 3 bases between the two ends. This CDR3 contains 14 residues. Here the CDR3 reads CASSLSSGANVLTF. The CDR3 nucleotides are TGTGCCAGCAGTTTGAGCTCTGGGGCCAACGTCCTGACTTTC.